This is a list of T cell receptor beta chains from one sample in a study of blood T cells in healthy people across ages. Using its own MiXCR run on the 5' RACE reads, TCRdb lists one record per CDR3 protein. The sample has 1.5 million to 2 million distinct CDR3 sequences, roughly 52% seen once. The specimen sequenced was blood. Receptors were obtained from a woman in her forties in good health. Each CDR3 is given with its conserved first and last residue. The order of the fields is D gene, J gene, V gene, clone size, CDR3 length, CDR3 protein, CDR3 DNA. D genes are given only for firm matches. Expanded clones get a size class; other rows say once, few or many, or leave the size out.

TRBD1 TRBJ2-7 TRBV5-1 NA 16 CASRLSGTGNSYEQYF TGCGCCAGCAGGTTGAGCGGGACAGGGAACTCTTACGAGCAGTACTTC
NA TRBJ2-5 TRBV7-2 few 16 CASSLALRGVQETQYF TGTGCCAGCAGCTTAGCGCTGCGCGGGGTCCAAGAGACCCAGTACTTC
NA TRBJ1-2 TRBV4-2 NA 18 CASSQDMGGQTTNYGYTF TGTGCCAGCAGCCAAGATATGGGTGGACAGACTACTAACTATGGCTACACCTTC
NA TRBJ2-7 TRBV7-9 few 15 CASSLDNGGAYEQYF TGTGCCAGCAGCTTAGACAACGGGGGAGCCTACGAGCAGTACTTC
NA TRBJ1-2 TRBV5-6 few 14 CASSLDGRGYGYTF TGTGCCAGCAGCTTGGACGGGCGAGGCTATGGCTACACCTTC
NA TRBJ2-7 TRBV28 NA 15 CASSRSQASSYEQYF TGTGCCAGCAGCCGCAGTCAGGCGAGCTCCTACGAGCAGTACTTC
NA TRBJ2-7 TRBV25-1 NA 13 CASSEGGGGEQYF TGTGCCAGCAGTGAAGGCGGGGGCGGGGAGCAGTACTTC
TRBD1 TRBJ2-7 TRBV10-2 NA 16 CASSESTQGVDYEQYF TGCGCCAGCAGTGAGTCAACACAGGGGGTGGACTACGAGCAGTACTTC
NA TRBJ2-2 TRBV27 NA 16 CASSLIPLRNTGELFF TGTGCCAGCAGTTTAATACCCCTAAGGAACACCGGGGAGCTGTTTTTT
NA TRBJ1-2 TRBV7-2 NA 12 CASSPRDGGYTF TGTGCCAGCAGCCCCCGGGATGGGGGCTACACCTTC
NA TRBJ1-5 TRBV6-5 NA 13 CASSNGGNQPQHF TGTGCCAGCAGCAACGGAGGCAATCAGCCCCAGCATTTT
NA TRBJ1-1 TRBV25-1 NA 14 CASSGPPQGTEAFF TGTGCCAGCAGTGGACCCCCACAGGGAACTGAAGCTTTCTTT
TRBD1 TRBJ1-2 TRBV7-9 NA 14 CASNDSGGANGYTF TGTGCCAGCAACGATTCAGGGGGCGCAAATGGCTACACCTTC
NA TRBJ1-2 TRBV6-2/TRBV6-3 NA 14 CASSRTPRFYGYTF TGTGCCAGCAGCCGAACTCCCCGGTTTTATGGCTACACCTTC
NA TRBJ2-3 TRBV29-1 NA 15 CSVVRSGLGSGTQYF TGCAGCGTTGTCAGGTCAGGGTTGGGCTCAGGTACGCAGTATTTT
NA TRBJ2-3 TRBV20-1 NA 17 CSADTLIGGTSTDTQYF TGCAGTGCCGACACCCTAATAGGCGGAACTAGCACAGATACGCAGTATTTT
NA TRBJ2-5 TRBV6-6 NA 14 CASSYSMGSDEQYF TGTGCCAGCAGTTACTCTATGGGGTCGGATGAGCAGTACTTC
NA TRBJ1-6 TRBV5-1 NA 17 CASSRGAKDSYNSPLHF TGCGCCAGCAGCAGAGGGGCGAAGGATTCCTATAATTCACCCCTCCACTTT
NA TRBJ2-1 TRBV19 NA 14 CASSIAEPFNEQFF TGTGCCAGTAGTATAGCAGAACCCTTCAATGAGCAGTTCTTC
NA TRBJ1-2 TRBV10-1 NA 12 CASSEFTYGYTF TGCGCCAGCAGTGAGTTCACCTATGGCTACACCTTC
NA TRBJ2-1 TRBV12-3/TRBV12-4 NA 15 CASRQEGGYYNEQFF TGTGCCAGCCGTCAGGAAGGAGGCTACTACAATGAGCAGTTCTTC
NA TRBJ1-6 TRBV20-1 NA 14 CSAPVSSYNSPLHF TGCAGTGCTCCAGTCAGCTCCTATAATTCACCCCTCCACTTT
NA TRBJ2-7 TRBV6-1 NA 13 CASSEAGQDRKYF TGTGCCAGCAGTGAAGCGGGCCAGGATCGGAAGTACTTC
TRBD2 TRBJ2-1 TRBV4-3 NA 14 CASSASIGGNEQFF TGCGCCAGCAGCGCCTCGATCGGGGGGAATGAGCAGTTCTTC
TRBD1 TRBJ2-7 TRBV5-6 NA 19 CASRMRRQGPSLETYEQYF TGTGCCAGCAGGATGAGGAGACAGGGACCCAGCCTTGAAACCTACGAGCAGTACTTC
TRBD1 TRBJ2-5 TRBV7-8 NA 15 CASSPRQGSLRGQYF TGTGCCAGCAGCCCACGACAGGGGAGCCTACGAGGGCAGTACTTC
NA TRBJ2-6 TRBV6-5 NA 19 CASSYSRPGLSSGANVLTF TGTGCCAGCAGTTACTCTCGACCGGGCCTATCCTCTGGGGCCAACGTCCTGACTTTC
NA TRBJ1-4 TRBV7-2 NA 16 CASSPRSPAFNEKLFF TGTGCCAGCAGCCCCAGATCACCGGCCTTTAATGAAAAACTGTTTTTT
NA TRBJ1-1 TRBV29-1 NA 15 CSVEAPGQMNTEAFF TGCAGCGTTGAGGCCCCTGGACAGATGAACACTGAAGCTTTCTTT
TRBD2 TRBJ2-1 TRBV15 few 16 CATSRKRGGTYNEQFF TGTGCCACCAGCAGAAAGCGGGGGGGCACCTACAATGAGCAGTTCTTC
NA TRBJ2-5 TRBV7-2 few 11 CASSPIGRQYF TGTGCCAGCAGCCCCATAGGAAGGCAGTACTTC
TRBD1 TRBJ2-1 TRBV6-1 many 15 CASSELGDRAKEQFF TGTGCCAGCAGTGAACTAGGGGACAGGGCAAAAGAGCAGTTCTTC
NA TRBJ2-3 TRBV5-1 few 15 CASSLGGYPTDTQYF TGCGCCAGCAGCTTGGGGGGGTACCCCACAGATACGCAGTATTTT
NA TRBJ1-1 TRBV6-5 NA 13 CASRSTGRPEAFF TGTGCCAGCAGATCTACAGGGCGGCCTGAAGCTTTCTTT
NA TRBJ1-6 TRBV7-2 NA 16 CASSLVPGTLNSPLHF TGTGCCAGCAGCTTAGTCCCCGGGACACTTAATTCACCCCTCCACTTT
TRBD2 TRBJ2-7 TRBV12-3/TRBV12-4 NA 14 CASSPRGGTHEQYF TGTGCCAGCAGCCCCCGGGGGGGAACCCACGAGCAGTACTTC
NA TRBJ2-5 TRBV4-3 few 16 CASSHELNGAQETQYF TGCGCCAGCAGCCACGAACTTAACGGAGCGCAAGAGACCCAGTACTTC
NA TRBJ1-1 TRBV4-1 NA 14 CASSQTGSRTEAFF TGCGCCAGCAGCCAGACAGGTTCGCGCACTGAAGCTTTCTTT
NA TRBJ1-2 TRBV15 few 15 CATSREGQGSYGYTF TGTGCCACCAGCAGAGAAGGGCAGGGGAGCTATGGCTACACCTTC